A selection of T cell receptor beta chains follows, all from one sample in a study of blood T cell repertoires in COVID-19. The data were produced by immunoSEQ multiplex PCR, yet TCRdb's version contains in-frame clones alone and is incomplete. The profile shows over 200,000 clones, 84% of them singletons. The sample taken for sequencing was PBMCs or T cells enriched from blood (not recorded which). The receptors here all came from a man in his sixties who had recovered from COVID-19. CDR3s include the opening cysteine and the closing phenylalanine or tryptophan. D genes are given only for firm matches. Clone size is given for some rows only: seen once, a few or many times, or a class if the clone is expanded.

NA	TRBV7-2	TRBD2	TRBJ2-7	TGTGCCAGCAGCCTCGCAGCGGGGGGCCCCTACGAGCAGTACTTC	CASSLAAGGPYEQYF
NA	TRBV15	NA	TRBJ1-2	TGTGCCACCAGCAGAGAAGGAGTCGGGGGGAACTATGGCTACACCTTC	CATSREGVGGNYGYTF
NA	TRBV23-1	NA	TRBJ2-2	TGCGCCATCACCTGCAGGGCGGACGGGGAGCTGTTTTTT	CAITCRADGELFF
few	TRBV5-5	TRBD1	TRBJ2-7	TGTGCCAGCAGCTACACAGGGGATGAGCAGTACTTC	CASSYTGDEQYF
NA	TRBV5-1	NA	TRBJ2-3	TGCGCCAGCAGCGGGCAGAGCACAGATACGCAGTATTTT	CASSGQSTDTQYF
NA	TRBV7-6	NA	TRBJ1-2	TGTGCCAGCAGTCGGGGGGGAGTGGACTATGGCTACACCTTC	CASSRGGVDYGYTF
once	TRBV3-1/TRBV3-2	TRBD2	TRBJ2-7	TGTGCCAGCCGTTATCTCCGGACTAGCGGGGCCCCCTACGAGCAGTACTTC	CASRYLRTSGAPYEQYF
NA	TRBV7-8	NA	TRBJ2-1	TGTGCCAGCACCAGTCTGAACCTCAATGAGCAGTTCTTC	CASTSLNLNEQFF
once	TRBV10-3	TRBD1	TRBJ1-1	TGTGCCATCAGTGAGTTGGCAGGGGGCACTGAAGCTTTCTTT	CAISELAGGTEAFF
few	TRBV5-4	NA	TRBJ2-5	TGTGCCAGCAGCTTAGAAGAGGGAGCGGAGACCCAGTACTTC	CASSLEEGAETQYF
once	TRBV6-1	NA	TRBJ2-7	TGTGCCAGCAGTGAAAGGTTAGACAGGGAGGCCGAGCAGTACTTC	CASSERLDREAEQYF
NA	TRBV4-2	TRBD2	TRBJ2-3	TGTGCCAGCAGCCCTACTAGCGGGGAGAGCACAGATACGCAGTATTTT	CASSPTSGESTDTQYF